Here is one T cell receptor beta chain with its context. The sample comes from a study of identical twins. The CDR3 is 15 residues long. Per the germline V gene, CDR1 is MDHEN and CDR2 is SYDVKM. V gave up 6 bases and J gave up 0 bases, with 15 bases separating them. TCRdb passed the 5' RACE reads through MiXCR, listing each CDR3 protein once. The data hold 400,000 to 550,000 distinct CDR3 sequences, with approximately 25% observed a single time. A further study also used this sample, focusing on T cells expressing NK-cell markers.

The receptor's source is a young woman in good health. The sequencing input was CD4+ T cells sorted from blood. The rearrangement uses TRBV28 and TRBJ2-7; TRBD2 is a possible D gene (5 bases). In nucleotides, the CDR3 is TGTGCCAGCAGCTTGACCGCGGCGGGCTCCTACGAGCAGTACTTC. It yields the protein CASSLTAAGSYEQYF.